The clone carrying this T cell receptor (beta chain) showed up many times. Its antigen is unidentified. The data belong to a study of response to subunit inactivated influenza vaccine. Study outcomes and limitations: Each seasonal influenza vaccination recruits few new T cells, the authors suggested.

From the RT-PCR reads, TCRdb called clonotypes with MiXCR, one entry per CDR3 protein. The data contain under 200,000 distinct CDR3 sequences, approximately 10% of them singletons. V was clipped by 2 bases and J by 10 bases; unmatched bases: 8. Germline-derived CDR1 and CDR2 are SGHTA and FQGNSA. The CDR3 is made up of 16 amino acids. This clonotype originated in a man in his fifties who received an inactivated influenza vaccine. This sequence joins TRBV7-2 and TRBJ2-1, with 13 bases that match TRBD2. The input for sequencing was non-naive T cells sorted from PBMCs, taken roughly 46 days after vaccination. The CDR3 DNA sequence: TGTGCCAGCAGCTTATTATCACTAGCGGGGGGGCGAGAGCAGTTCTTC. The encoded protein is CASSLLSLAGGREQFF.